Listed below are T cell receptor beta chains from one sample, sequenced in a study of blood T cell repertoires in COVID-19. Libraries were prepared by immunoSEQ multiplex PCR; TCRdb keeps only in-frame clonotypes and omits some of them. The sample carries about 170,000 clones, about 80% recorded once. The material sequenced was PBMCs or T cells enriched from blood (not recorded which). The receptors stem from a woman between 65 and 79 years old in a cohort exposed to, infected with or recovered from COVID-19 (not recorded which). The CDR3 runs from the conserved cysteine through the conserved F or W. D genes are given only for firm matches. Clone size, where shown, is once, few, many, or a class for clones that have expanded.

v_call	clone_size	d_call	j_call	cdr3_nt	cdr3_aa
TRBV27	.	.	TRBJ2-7	TGTGCCAGCAAGTCGGGAAGAACCTACGAGCAGTACTTC	CASKSGRTYEQYF
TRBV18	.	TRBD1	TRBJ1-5	TGTGCCAGCTCCCTGACAGGGATTAGCAATCAGCCCCAGCATTTT	CASSLTGISNQPQHF
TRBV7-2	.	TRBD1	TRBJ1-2	TGTGCCAGCAGCCCGGGACAGGCCCTAGGGGGCTACACCTTC	CASSPGQALGGYTF
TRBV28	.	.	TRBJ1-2	TGTGCCAGCAGACCCCCAGGGGCGAAAGGCTACACCTTC	CASRPPGAKGYTF
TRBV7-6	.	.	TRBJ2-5	TGTGCCAGCAGCTTATGGGAGGCCCAAGAGACCCAGTACTTC	CASSLWEAQETQYF
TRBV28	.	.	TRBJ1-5	TGTGCCAGCCTGCGCAGGGGTATGTGGGAGCCCCAGCATTTT	CASLRRGMWEPQHF
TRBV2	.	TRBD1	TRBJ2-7	TGTGCCAGCAGCCGGGACAGGTTGGGGGAGCAGTACTTC	CASSRDRLGEQYF
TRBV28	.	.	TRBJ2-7	TGTGCCAGCAGCCTCGGGAGTTTGAGGGAGCAGTACTTC	CASSLGSLREQYF
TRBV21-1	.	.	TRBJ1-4	TGTGCCAGCAGCAGGGTCCGGGAAAATGAAAAACTGTTTTTT	CASSRVRENEKLFF
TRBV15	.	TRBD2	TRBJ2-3	TGTGCCACCAGAGGGGAACTAGCGGGAGCAGATACGCAGTATTTT	CATRGELAGADTQYF
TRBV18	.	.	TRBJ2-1	TGTGCCAGCTCACAAAATCTGGGAGGGGGCAATGAGCAGTTCTTC	CASSQNLGGGNEQFF
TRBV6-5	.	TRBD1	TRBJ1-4	TGTGCCAGCAGGACCCCAGGGGGGCAAGGCGAAAAACTGTTTTTT	CASRTPGGQGEKLFF
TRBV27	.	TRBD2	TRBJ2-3	TGTGCCAGCAGTTACGCGGGACTAGCCGGTCACACAGATACGCAGTATTTT	CASSYAGLAGHTDTQYF
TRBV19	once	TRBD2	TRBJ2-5	TGTGCCAGTAGTATGCCTGCCAGCGGGGGAGAGACCCAGTACTTC	CASSMPASGGETQYF
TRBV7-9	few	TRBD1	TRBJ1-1	TGTGCCAGCGATAGGACAGGACCGTGGACTGAAGCTTTCTTT	CASDRTGPWTEAFF